This T cell receptor (beta chain) is from a study of blood T cell repertoires in COVID-19. Method: immunoSEQ multiplex PCR; TCRdb's copy keeps in-frame clones and lacks some. Among roughly 260,000 clones listed, around 82% were seen once. The ends were cut back, 5 bases at V and 2 bases at J, with 4 bases in the middle. CDR3 length: 12 residues. The germline gives CDR1 SGHAT, CDR2 FQNNGV. The chain carries TRBV11-2 and TRBJ1-3; D gene ambiguous. The TCR sequence derives from a woman of 80 years or more with active or convalescent COVID-19. Source material: peripheral blood. As DNA, the CDR3 is TGTGCCAGCAGCATAACTGGAAACACCATATATTTT. This codes for CASSITGNTIYF. Full variable domain (outside the CDR3, taken from reference TRBV11-2 and TRBJ1-3): EAGVAQSPRYKIIEKRQSVAFWCNPISGHATLYWYQQILGQGPKLLIQFQNNGVVDDSQLPKDRFSAERLKGVDSTLKIQPAKLEDSAVYLCASSITGNTIYFGEGSWLTVV.